This T cell receptor beta chain was retrieved from a study of OX40 agonist ivuxolimab in advanced cancers. Study background: Ivuxolimab was administered intravenously to patients at 0.01 to 10 mg/kg every 2 weeks. Participants could have had prior anti-PD-1, anti-PD-L1 or anti-CTLA-4 therapy, and less than 45% had some. Study-wide points: In the 0.1-3.0 mg/kg groups, partial responders showed among the lowest expansion. In the 0.1 to 3.0 mg/kg range, CD4+ and CD8+ blood T cells had expanded clonally by week 6.

Details on this clone: The antigen is undetermined.

The J segment lost 2 bases and the V segment lost 2 bases, leaving 3 bases of the junction unmatched. The CDR3 is 14 amino acids. Germline CDR1 is KGHSH and CDR2 is LQKENI. TCRdb keeps only in-frame clones here, not all; method: immunoSEQ multiplex PCR. The table records more than 70,000 clones, under 95% of them present only once. This clonotype was sampled from an adult with an advanced solid tumor such as melanoma, head and neck, liver or kidney cancer. The sample here was CD4+ or CD8+ T cells sorted from blood, taken in a trial of the OX40 agonist ivuxolimab. The chain employs TRBV18 and TRBJ2-7; 7 bases map to TRBD1. CDR3 DNA: TGTGCCAGCTCACCAAGGGACAGACCCTACGAGCAGTACTTC. The encoded protein is CASSPRDRPYEQYF.